This T cell receptor (beta chain) was captured in a study of blood T cell repertoires in COVID-19. Study context: From the United States, Italy and Spain came samples of acute and convalescent COVID-19.

How the authors handled the data: Researchers report that nucleated cell counts were estimated from reference gene primer amplification. Measured with immunoSEQ multiplex PCR; TCRdb has only the in-frame clones, and not every one. V and J calls and clone size are given by that table; D and trimming were obtained from the DNA. Of around 30,000 clones in the sample, approximately 91% were seen once. CDR1 MNHEY and CDR2 SMNVEV come from the germline V gene (reference sequence). V gave up 2 bases and J gave up 6 bases, with 16 bases separating them. CDR3 length: 15 residues. What was sequenced was peripheral blood. The rearrangement links TRBV27 to TRBJ1-1; maybe TRBD1 (6 bases). The clonotype originates from a man aged 60 to 69 with acute or convalescent COVID-19. The CDR3 sequence: CASSLGAGAFSEAFF. In DNA, the CDR3 is TGTGCCAGCAGTTTAGGGGCGGGGGCATTCTCTGAAGCTTTCTTT.